This T cell receptor (beta chain) is drawn from a study of CD8+ T cells in alopecia areata. The wider study: After 6 to 18 months of tofacitinib, follow-up continued 6 months off drug.

As concerns this clone: Its antigen is not known.

Extraction and reverse transcription of RNA yielded cDNA as the sequencing template. The protocol was immunoSEQ multiplex PCR, while the TCRdb copy is restricted to in-frame clones and leaves out a portion. Among nearly 200,000 clones listed, roughly 64% were seen once. The germline CDR1 and CDR2 sequences are SQVTM and ANQGSEA. This CDR3 has 17 amino acids. The V segment lost 5 bases and the J segment 10 bases; nucleotides outside the gene matches: 16. Whole-study findings and limits: Scalp samples also yield sequences of resident alphabeta T cells from normal skin.

As to treatment: oral pan-JAK inhibitor, 5-10 mg twice daily. The study team obtained lesional scalp punch biopsies and peripheral blood from alopecia areata patients. The origin of this receptor is a human donor with alopecia areata. The specimen was CD4+ T cells sorted from blood, collected at week 24, from a patient treated with tofacitinib. The V gene is TRBV29-1, the J gene TRBJ2-1, with TRBD2 matching over 14 bases. CDR3 in DNA: TGCAGCGTTTCCTGGGGGTCGGGACTAGCGGGAGCAAGCGAGCAGTTCTTC. This sequence encodes CSVSWGSGLAGASEQFF.